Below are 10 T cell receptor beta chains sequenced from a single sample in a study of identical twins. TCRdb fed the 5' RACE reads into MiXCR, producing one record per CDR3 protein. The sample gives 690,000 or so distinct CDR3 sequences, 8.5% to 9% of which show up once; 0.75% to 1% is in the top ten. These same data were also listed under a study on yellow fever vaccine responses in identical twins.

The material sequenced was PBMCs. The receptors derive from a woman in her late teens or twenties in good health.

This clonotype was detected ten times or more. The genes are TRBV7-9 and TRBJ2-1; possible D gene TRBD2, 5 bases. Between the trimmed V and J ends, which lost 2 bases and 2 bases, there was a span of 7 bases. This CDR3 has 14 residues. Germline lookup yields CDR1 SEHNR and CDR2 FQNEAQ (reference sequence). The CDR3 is CASSLPGTYNEQFF. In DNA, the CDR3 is TGTGCCAGCAGCTTACCCGGGACCTACAATGAGCAGTTCTTC.

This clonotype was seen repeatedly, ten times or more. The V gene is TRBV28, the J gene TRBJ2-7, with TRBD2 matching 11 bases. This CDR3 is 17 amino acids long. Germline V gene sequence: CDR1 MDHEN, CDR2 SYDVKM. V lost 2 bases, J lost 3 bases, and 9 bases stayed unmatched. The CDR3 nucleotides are TGTGCCAGCAGTTTAGAGGCTCCTCTAGCGGGAGGCTACGAGCAGTACTTC. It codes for CASSLEAPLAGGYEQYF.

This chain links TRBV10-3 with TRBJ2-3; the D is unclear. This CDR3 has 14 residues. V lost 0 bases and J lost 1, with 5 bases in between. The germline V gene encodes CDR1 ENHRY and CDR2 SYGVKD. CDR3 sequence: CAISESTGTDTQYF. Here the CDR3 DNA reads TGTGCCATCAGTGAGTCTACGGGCACAGATACGCAGTATTTT.

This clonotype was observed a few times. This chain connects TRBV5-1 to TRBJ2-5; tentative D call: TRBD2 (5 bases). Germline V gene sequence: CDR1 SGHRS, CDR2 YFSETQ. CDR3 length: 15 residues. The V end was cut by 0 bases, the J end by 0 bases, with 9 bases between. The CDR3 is CASSLGPGNQETQYF. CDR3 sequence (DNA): TGCGCCAGCAGCTTGGGTCCCGGGAACCAAGAGACCCAGTACTTC.

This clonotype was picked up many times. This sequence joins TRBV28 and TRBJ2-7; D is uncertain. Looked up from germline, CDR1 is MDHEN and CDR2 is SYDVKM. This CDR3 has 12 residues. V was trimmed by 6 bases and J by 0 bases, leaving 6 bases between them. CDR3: CASRESSYEQYF. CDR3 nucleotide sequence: TGTGCCAGCAGAGAGAGCTCCTACGAGCAGTACTTC.

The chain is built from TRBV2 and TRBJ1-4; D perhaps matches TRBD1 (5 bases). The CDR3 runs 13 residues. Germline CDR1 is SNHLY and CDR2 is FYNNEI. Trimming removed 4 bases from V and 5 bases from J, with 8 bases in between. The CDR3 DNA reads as TGTGCCAGCAGTGGGGGACTGAATGAAAAACTGTTTTTT. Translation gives CASSGGLNEKLFF.

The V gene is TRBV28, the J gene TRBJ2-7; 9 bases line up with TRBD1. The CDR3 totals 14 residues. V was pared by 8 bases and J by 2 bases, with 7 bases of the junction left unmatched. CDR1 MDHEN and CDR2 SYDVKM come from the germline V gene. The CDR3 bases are TGTGCCAGCGGCGGACAGGGGCGAGCCTACGAGCAGTACTTC. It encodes CASGGQGRAYEQYF.

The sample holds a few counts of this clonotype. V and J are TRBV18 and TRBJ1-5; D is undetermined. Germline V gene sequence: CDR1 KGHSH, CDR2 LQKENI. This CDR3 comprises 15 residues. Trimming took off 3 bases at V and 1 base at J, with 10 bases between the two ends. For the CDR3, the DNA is TGTGCCAGCTCACCGGGCACAGACAGCAATCAGCCCCAGCATTTT. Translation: CASSPGTDSNQPQHF.

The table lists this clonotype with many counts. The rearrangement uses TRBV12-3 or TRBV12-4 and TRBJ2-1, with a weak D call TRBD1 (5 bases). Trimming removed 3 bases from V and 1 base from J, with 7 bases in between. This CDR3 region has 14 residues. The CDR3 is CASSLTVSYNEQFF. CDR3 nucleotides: TGTGCCAGCAGTTTGACAGTTTCCTACAATGAGCAGTTCTTC.

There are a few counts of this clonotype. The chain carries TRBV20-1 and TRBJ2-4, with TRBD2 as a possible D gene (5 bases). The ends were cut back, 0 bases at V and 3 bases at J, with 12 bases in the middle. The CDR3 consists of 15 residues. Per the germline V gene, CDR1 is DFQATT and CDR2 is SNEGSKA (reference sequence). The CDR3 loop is CSARDGKMGKNIQYF. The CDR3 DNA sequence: TGCAGTGCTAGAGACGGGAAGATGGGCAAAAACATTCAGTACTTC.